Listed below are T cell receptor beta chains from one sample, sequenced in a study of T cells in Graves' hyperthyroidism and ophthalmopathy. TCRdb independently ran MiXCR on the multiplex PCR reads; one entry per CDR3 protein. The sample lists approximately 870,000 distinct CDR3 sequences, about 38% seen once, with 7.5% to 9.5% in the top ten. The specimen was blood. These receptor sequences come from a man aged 18 to 30 with Graves' hyperthyroidism. Both conserved end residues are part of each CDR3. A D gene is named only where the DNA matches it firmly.

d_gene | j_gene | v_gene | CDR3aa
. | TRBJ2-5 | TRBV29-1 | CSVEDRGLRETQYF
. | TRBJ1-1 | TRBV9 | CASSVASGARTEAFF
. | TRBJ1-3 | TRBV7-2 | CASSPGRVVGNTIYF
TRBD1 | TRBJ2-7 | TRBV29-1 | CSVPGQGSHEQYF
. | TRBJ2-5 | TRBV9 | CASSVGGLQGETQYF
. | TRBJ2-7 | TRBV12-3/TRBV12-4 | CASSWTEEEYEQYF
. | TRBJ1-4 | TRBV2 | CASSDGQGPANEKLFF
. | TRBJ1-5 | TRBV7-9 | CANSLVDTNQPQHF
TRBD2 | TRBJ2-5 | TRBV19 | CASSSGGGATQYF
TRBD1 | TRBJ2-7 | TRBV7-2 | CASSLATGGASYEQYF
. | TRBJ1-2 | TRBV20-1 | CSAKQGYGYTF
. | TRBJ1-5 | TRBV2 | CASSQVYREDQPQHF
. | TRBJ2-2 | TRBV20-1 | CSASPENRNTGELFF
. | TRBJ2-5 | TRBV14 | CASSQKTSDETQYF
TRBD2 | TRBJ2-7 | TRBV5-1 | CASSQGASKAGLAYEQYF
TRBD1 | TRBJ2-6 | TRBV7-9 | CASSLTGTGAPGANVLTF
TRBD1 | TRBJ2-5 | TRBV24-1 | CATSDPGTGTGETQYF
. | TRBJ2-7 | TRBV7-8 | CASTKDYEQYF
. | TRBJ1-2 | TRBV4-1 | CASSPAARANYGYTF
TRBD1 | TRBJ2-5 | TRBV7-9 | CASSWEQGRETQYF
. | TRBJ1-5 | TRBV7-8 | CASSLARVFQPQHF
. | TRBJ1-2 | TRBV10-3 | CAISESTAIRF
TRBD1 | TRBJ2-2 | TRBV7-3 | CASSSLGTGGTGELFF
. | TRBJ1-1 | TRBV7-2 | CASSQDLPARQGMNTEAFF
. | TRBJ2-7 | TRBV25-1 | CAGSPWDTYEQYF
. | TRBJ2-7 | TRBV5-8 | CASSLEGDRLWYEQYF
. | TRBJ2-2 | TRBV10-3 | CASNDPSGAGELFF
TRBD1 | TRBJ2-2 | TRBV12-3/TRBV12-4 | CASKSRGQYTGELFF
. | TRBJ1-1 | TRBV5-1 | CASSPGRTNTEAFF
. | TRBJ1-2 | TRBV7-2 | CASSLGQDNGYTF
. | TRBJ2-2 | TRBV12-3/TRBV12-4 | CASTPLPGYGELFF
. | TRBJ1-6 | TRBV6-6 | CATTVEGGYNSPLHF
. | TRBJ2-5 | TRBV24-1 | CASSEGLEGGQETQYF
. | TRBJ1-4 | TRBV6-5 | CASSVSQENEKLFF
. | TRBJ1-1 | TRBV12-3/TRBV12-4 | CARSGTPTEAFF
TRBD1 | TRBJ1-6 | TRBV4-1 | CASSQDYRGPSLHF
. | TRBJ2-7 | TRBV20-1 | CSARDSAGKDEQYF
. | TRBJ2-7 | TRBV6-5 | CASRRGRSGEQYF
. | TRBJ2-7 | TRBV7-2 | CASSLGTRADSYEQYF
. | TRBJ2-7 | TRBV25-1 | CASSAPGSRAHEQYF
TRBD2 | TRBJ2-7 | TRBV29-1 | CSVEEAGRPYEQYF
. | TRBJ2-7 | TRBV5-1 | CASSLGYTYEQYF
. | TRBJ2-7 | TRBV12-3/TRBV12-4 | CASSNGHYEQYF
. | TRBJ2-7 | TRBV7-2 | CASRRLGSYEQYF
TRBD2 | TRBJ2-5 | TRBV19 | CASTRGVNPIETQYF
. | TRBJ1-1 | TRBV9 | CASSTTFQNTEAFF
. | TRBJ1-1 | TRBV2 | CASSAGHSGANTEAFF
TRBD1 | TRBJ1-4 | TRBV13 | CASSQTGGTEKLFF